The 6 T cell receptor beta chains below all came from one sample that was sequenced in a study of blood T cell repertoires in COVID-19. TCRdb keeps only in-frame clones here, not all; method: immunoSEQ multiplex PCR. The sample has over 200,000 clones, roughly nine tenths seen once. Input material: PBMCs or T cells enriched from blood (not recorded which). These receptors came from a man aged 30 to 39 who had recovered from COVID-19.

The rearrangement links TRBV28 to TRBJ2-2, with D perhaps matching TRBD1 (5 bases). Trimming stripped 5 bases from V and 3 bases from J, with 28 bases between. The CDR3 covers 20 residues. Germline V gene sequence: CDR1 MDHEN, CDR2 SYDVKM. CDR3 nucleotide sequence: TGTGCCAGCAGTCTAATCCTCGGTTTCGCTGGGGCCGGCGACACCGGGGAGCTGTTTTTT. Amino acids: CASSLILGFAGAGDTGELFF.

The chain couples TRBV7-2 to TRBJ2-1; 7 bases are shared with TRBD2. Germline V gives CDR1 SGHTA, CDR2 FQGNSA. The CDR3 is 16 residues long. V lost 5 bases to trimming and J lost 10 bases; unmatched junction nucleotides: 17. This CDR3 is CASSGAGVSVRMEQFF. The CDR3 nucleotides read TGTGCCAGCAGCGGCGCGGGAGTATCCGTGCGAATGGAGCAGTTCTTC. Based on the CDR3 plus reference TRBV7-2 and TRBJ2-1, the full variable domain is GAGVSQSPSNKVTEKGKDVELRCDPISGHTALYWYRQSLGQGLEFLIYFQGNSAPDKSGLPSDRFSAERTGGSVSTLTIQRTQQEDSAVYLCASSGAGVSVRMEQFFGPGTRLTVL.

The CDR3 region is CASSQGQGSNQPQHF. In DNA form, the CDR3 reads TGTGCCAGCAGCCAAGGGCAGGGGAGCAATCAGCCCCAGCATTTT. The J gene is TRBJ1-5, the V gene TRBV3-1 (or the pseudogene TRBV3-2); D might be TRBD1 (6 bases). Trimming left V 1 base short and J 1 base short, with 8 bases between. CDR1 LGHDT and CDR2 YNNKEL come from the germline V gene (reference sequence). The CDR3 loop spans 15 amino acids.

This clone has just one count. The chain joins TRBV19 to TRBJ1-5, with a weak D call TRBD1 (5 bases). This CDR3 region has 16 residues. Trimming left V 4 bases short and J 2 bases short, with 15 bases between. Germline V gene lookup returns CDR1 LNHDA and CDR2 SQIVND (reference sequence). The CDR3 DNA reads TGTGCCAGTAGTAAGCGCCAGGGTGATGGCAATCAGCCCCAGCATTTT. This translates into CASSKRQGDGNQPQHF.

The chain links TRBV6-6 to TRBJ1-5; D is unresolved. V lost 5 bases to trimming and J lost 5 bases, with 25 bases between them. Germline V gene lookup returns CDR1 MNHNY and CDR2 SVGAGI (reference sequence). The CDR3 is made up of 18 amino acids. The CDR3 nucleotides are TGTGCCAGCAGTCCCGGGTGGGTTTTAACTGGCAATGATCAGCCCCAGCATTTT. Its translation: CASSPGWVLTGNDQPQHF.

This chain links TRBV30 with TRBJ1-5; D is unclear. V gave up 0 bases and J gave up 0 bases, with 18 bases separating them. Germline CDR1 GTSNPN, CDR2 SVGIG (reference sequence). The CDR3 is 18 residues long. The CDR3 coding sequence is TGTGCCTGGAGTGTTTCGGCTCTTGGGCCGTCTAGCAATCAGCCCCAGCATTTT. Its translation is CAWSVSALGPSSNQPQHF.